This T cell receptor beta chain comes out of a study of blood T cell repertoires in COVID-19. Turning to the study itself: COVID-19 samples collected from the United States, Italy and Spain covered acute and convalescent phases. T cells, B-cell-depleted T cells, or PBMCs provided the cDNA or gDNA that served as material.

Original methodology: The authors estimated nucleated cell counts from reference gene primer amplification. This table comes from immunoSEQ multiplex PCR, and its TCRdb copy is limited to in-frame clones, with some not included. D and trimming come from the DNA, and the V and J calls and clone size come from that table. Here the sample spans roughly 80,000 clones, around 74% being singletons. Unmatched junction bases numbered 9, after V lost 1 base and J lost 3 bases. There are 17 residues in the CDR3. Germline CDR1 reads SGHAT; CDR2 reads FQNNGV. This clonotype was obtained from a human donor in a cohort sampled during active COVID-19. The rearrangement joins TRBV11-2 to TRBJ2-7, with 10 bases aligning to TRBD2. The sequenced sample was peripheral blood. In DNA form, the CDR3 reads TGTGCCAGCAGCTTAGGAAAACTAGCGGGGTCCGACTACGAGCAGTACTTC. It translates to CASSLGKLAGSDYEQYF.